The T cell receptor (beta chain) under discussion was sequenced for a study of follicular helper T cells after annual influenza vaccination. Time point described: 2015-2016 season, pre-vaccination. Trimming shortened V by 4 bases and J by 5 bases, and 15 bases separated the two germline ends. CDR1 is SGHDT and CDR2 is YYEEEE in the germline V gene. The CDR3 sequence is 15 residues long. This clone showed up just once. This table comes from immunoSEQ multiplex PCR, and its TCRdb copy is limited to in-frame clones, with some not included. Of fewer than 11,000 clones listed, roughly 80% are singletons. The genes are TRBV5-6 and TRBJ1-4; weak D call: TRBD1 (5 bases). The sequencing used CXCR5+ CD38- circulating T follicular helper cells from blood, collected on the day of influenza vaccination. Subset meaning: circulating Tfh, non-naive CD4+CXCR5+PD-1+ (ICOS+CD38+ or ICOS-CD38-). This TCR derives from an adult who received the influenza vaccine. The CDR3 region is CASSGSRESNEKLFF. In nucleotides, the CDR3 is TGTGCCAGCAGCGGTAGCAGGGAGTCGAATGAAAAACTGTTTTTT.